This entry concerns a single T cell receptor (beta chain). Its antigen is not known. Indicated treatment: skin biopsy from PPD injection site in Mantoux-positive individual. An oligonucleotide containing a UMI was ligated to the 3' end of TCR cDNA. Biopsied sites were PPD injections in people with a positive Mantoux test. This sample was included in a study of naive and memory T cell subsets. General study findings and limits: This RNA-based method may be sensitive to activation-related transcript changes.

The SP2 primer and nested alpha and beta constant region primers amplified ligated cDNA in four rounds. A single record per CDR3 protein comes from TCRdb applying MiXCR to the UMI-ligation and nested PCR reads. Here the sample spans under 25,000 distinct CDR3 sequences, around 6% being singletons. The germline V gene encodes CDR1 DFQATT and CDR2 SNEGSKA (reference sequence). V shed 0 bases and J shed 10 bases, with 19 bases lying between them. The CDR3 covers 16 residues. The J gene is TRBJ1-6, the V gene TRBV20-1; TRBD1 is a possible D gene (5 bases). The TCR sequence derives from an adult in good health. Sequenced here: skin, sampled from a tuberculin skin test site. For the CDR3, the DNA is TGCAGTGCTAGAGACAACGCGGGGCAAACAATCTCACCCCTCCACTTT. Amino acid sequence: CSARDNAGQTISPLHF.